These T cell receptor beta chains were read from a single sample in a study of graft-versus-host responses after intestinal transplantation. Clones were sequenced by immunoSEQ multiplex PCR, and TCRdb holds only the in-frame ones, with some missing. The sample has about 54,000 clones, 75% to 95% seen once. The starting material was PBMCs, obtained nearly 670 days after intestinal transplant. The receptors here all came from a human patient who received an intestinal transplant, so some T cells may come from the graft donor. CDR3s include the opening cysteine and the closing phenylalanine or tryptophan. D genes are given only for firm matches. Size values are once, few and many counts, or a class for expanded clones, and some rows have none.

12,TRBJ1-1,TRBV2,NA,NA,TGTGCCAGCAGTGAAATGGGTGCTGAAGCTTTCTTT,CASSEMGAEAFF
13,TRBJ2-7,TRBV7-2,TRBD1,once,TGTGCCAGCAGCGGACAGGGGGCCTACGAGCAGTACTTC,CASSGQGAYEQYF
13,TRBJ2-2,TRBV18,NA,few,TGTGCCAGCTCACCACTACAAGACGGGGAGCTGTTTTTT,CASSPLQDGELFF
14,TRBJ2-7,TRBV5-1,NA,NA,TGCGCCAGCAGGGAGGGGCCCGGATCCGGCGAGCAGTACTTC,CASREGPGSGEQYF
15,TRBJ2-7,TRBV18,NA,NA,TGTGCCAGCTCACCATCGCCAGGTCGTGCCTACGAGCAGTACTTC,CASSPSPGRAYEQYF
18,TRBJ2-5,TRBV4-1,TRBD1,NA,TGCGCCAGCAGCTGGCCGCCTTTTCGGGACAGGGGTCTGCAGACCCAGTACTTC,CASSWPPFRDRGLQTQYF
15,TRBJ1-6,TRBV18,TRBD1,NA,TGTGCCAGCTCACCAGGGCAGGGGGCTTCTTCACCCCTCCACTTT,CASSPGQGASSPLHF
13,TRBJ2-1,TRBV4-2,NA,NA,TGTGCCAGCAGCCAAGATTACGGGAATGAGCAGTTCTTC,CASSQDYGNEQFF
13,TRBJ2-7,TRBV7-2,NA,NA,TGTGCCAGCAGTTCACTTCCTGAAGGAGAGCAGTACTTC,CASSSLPEGEQYF
14,TRBJ2-5,TRBV5-4,NA,NA,TGTGCCAGCAGCATATTGACCCGGCAAGAGACCCAGTACTTC,CASSILTRQETQYF
14,TRBJ2-1,TRBV5-4,TRBD2,NA,TGTGCCAGCAGCGGGGGGGGATCGGGCAATGAGCAGTTCTTC,CASSGGGSGNEQFF
15,TRBJ2-5,TRBV6-1,NA,NA,TGTGCCAGCAGTGAAGCTCAGGGGTTCGGAGAGACCCAGTACTTC,CASSEAQGFGETQYF
15,TRBJ2-5,TRBV7-6,NA,NA,TGTGCCAGCAGCTTAGCAGACGGGGGAGGAAAGACCCAGTACTTC,CASSLADGGGKTQYF
15,TRBJ2-3,TRBV5-1,NA,NA,TGCGCCAGCAGACAAGACGTGGGTAATTCCGGTACGCAGTATTTT,CASRQDVGNSGTQYF
16,TRBJ2-5,TRBV9,NA,NA,TGTGCCAGCAGCCCAAGCGCTAGCGCCGGGCAAGAGACCCAGTACTTC,CASSPSASAGQETQYF
11,TRBJ2-4,TRBV7-2,NA,NA,TGTGCCAGCAGCCTGCGGAACATTCAGTACTTC,CASSLRNIQYF
15,TRBJ1-2,TRBV19,TRBD1,NA,TGTGCCAGTAGTATGACCCGGACAGGGAACTATGGCTACACCTTC,CASSMTRTGNYGYTF
16,TRBJ1-2,TRBV4-1,TRBD1,NA,TGCGCCAGCAGCCAAGATTTGGCCAGGGGGGTATTTGGCTACACCTTC,CASSQDLARGVFGYTF
18,TRBJ1-1,TRBV18,NA,NA,TGTGCCAGCTCACGAATGGCGGCAGGCCAGTCCATGAACACTGAAGCTTTCTTT,CASSRMAAGQSMNTEAFF
16,TRBJ1-2,TRBV2,TRBD1,NA,TGTGCCAGCAGTCCGATCCGGCGACAGGGTGGCTATGGCTACACCTTC,CASSPIRRQGGYGYTF
15,TRBJ2-2,TRBV7-2,NA,NA,TGTGCCAGCAGCTTAATACTAGCGAACACCGGGGAGCTGTTTTTT,CASSLILANTGELFF
16,TRBJ1-4,TRBV4-1,NA,NA,TGCGCCAGCAGCCAAGATTTTTCGGCAGGTAATGAAAAACTGTTTTTT,CASSQDFSAGNEKLFF
14,TRBJ1-5,TRBV6-4,NA,NA,TGTGCCAGCAGCCCTACGGGTAGCAATCAGCCCCAGCATTTT,CASSPTGSNQPQHF
14,TRBJ1-1,TRBV5-1,TRBD1,once,TGCGCCAGCAGCGTGGACAGGGGGGACACTGAAGCTTTCTTT,CASSVDRGDTEAFF
12,TRBJ2-1,TRBV29-1,NA,NA,TGCAGCGAGGGTGTACCCTACAATGAGCAGTTCTTC,CSEGVPYNEQFF
13,TRBJ2-5,TRBV4-1,NA,NA,TGCGCCAGCAGCCAAGATCTGGGGGGGACCCAGTACTTC,CASSQDLGGTQYF
14,TRBJ2-2,TRBV5-4,NA,NA,TGTGCCAGCAGCTTGGACGGGGGCCGAGGGGAGCTGTTTTTT,CASSLDGGRGELFF
15,TRBJ1-3,TRBV18,TRBD1,NA,TGTGCCAGCTCACAACAGGGGCCCGGAGGAAACACCATATATTTT,CASSQQGPGGNTIYF
18,TRBJ1-3,TRBV4-2,TRBD1,NA,TGTGCCAGCAGCCAAGATAGTGGACAGGGGGCATTTGGAAACACCATATATTTT,CASSQDSGQGAFGNTIYF
15,TRBJ2-1,TRBV4-1,TRBD2,NA,TGCGCCAGCAGCCTACTAGCGGGGGCGGGTGATGAGCAGTTCTTC,CASSLLAGAGDEQFF
15,TRBJ2-4,TRBV30,NA,NA,TGTGCCTGGAGTCGCCTGGACGGAACATCAAACATTCAGTACTTC,CAWSRLDGTSNIQYF
13,TRBJ1-1,TRBV5-1,NA,NA,TGCGCCAGCAGCTTGTGGCTCGACACTGAAGCTTTCTTT,CASSLWLDTEAFF
14,TRBJ2-1,TRBV19,NA,NA,TGTGCCAGTAGTATTCTCGGCCTGTACAATGAGCAGTTCTTC,CASSILGLYNEQFF
15,TRBJ1-2,TRBV5-8,TRBD1,NA,TGTGCCAGCGGTCCAGCCGGGACAGGGCGGTATGGCTACACCTTC,CASGPAGTGRYGYTF
15,TRBJ2-7,TRBV19,TRBD1,NA,TGTGCCAGTAGCAAGACCACAGGGGGTGCATACGAGCAGTACTTC,CASSKTTGGAYEQYF
13,TRBJ1-2,TRBV5-1,NA,NA,TGCGCCAGCAGCTTGGTTCAGGCAGGGGGCTACACCTTC,CASSLVQAGGYTF
13,TRBJ2-1,TRBV11-3,NA,NA,TGTGCCAGCAGCACCCGACCCGGGGGTGAGCAGTTCTTC,CASSTRPGGEQFF
18,TRBJ1-6,TRBV2,TRBD1,NA,TGTGCCAGCAGTGAAGCGTTTATGGTGGGACAGTTTAATTCACCCCTCCACTTT,CASSEAFMVGQFNSPLHF
16,TRBJ1-1,TRBV4-1,NA,NA,TGCGCCAGCAGCCAAGACTTTCCCGCGGCGGGGACTGAAGCTTTCTTT,CASSQDFPAAGTEAFF
16,TRBJ1-1,TRBV19,NA,NA,TGTGCCAGTAGCCGCCGGACAGCCGCGTATGGGACTGAAGCTTTCTTT,CASSRRTAAYGTEAFF
15,TRBJ1-6,TRBV7-2,TRBD1,NA,TGTGCCAGCAGCTTAGAGGGCAGGGGGCTTTCACCCCTCCACTTT,CASSLEGRGLSPLHF